This paragraph covers one T cell receptor (beta chain) sequence. Its matching antigen is unknown. Per germline, CDR1 SNHLY and CDR2 FYNNEI. Trimming took 5 bases from V and 0 from J, leaving 14 bases between them. The CDR3 totals 16 residues. The data are from a study of T-cell reconstitution after alpha-beta-depleted transplantation in children. Study outcomes and limitations: Surviving thymic progenitors and recipient T cells were the source of high TCRbeta diversity at day 60 in some patients. At the one-year point after transplant, T-cell counts and TCRbeta diversity were found to come mostly from T cells that had been newly produced.

Unique molecular identifiers were incorporated into the prepared TCRbeta library. TCRdb reprocessed the PCR reads with MiXCR, giving one entry per CDR3 protein. The sample carries approximately 230,000 distinct CDR3 sequences, roughly a quarter recorded once. The sample consisted of PBMCs, mostly from graft donor cells, taken 360 days after TCRalphabeta/CD19-depleted stem cell transplant. The V call is TRBV2, the J call TRBJ2-4, with D perhaps matching TRBD2 (6 bases). The receptor was isolated from a female patient under 10 years old who had a stem cell transplant for congenital amegakaryocytic thrombocytopenia, so the T cells may come from the graft donor. Written as DNA, the CDR3 is TGTGCCAGCAGTACCAGGAGGGCCCTAGCCAAAAACATTCAGTACTTC. It translates to CASSTRRALAKNIQYF.